A single sample gave rise to the 22 T cell receptor beta chains below, sequenced in a study of T cell responses to AZD1222 COVID-19 vaccine. Profiling relied on immunoSEQ multiplex PCR, and the TCRdb table lists in-frame clones only, not all of them. The data contain 180,000 or so clones, just over 90% of them singletons. Material: peripheral blood, obtained 28 days after the second AZD1222 dose. The receptor source for this set is an adult who received the AZD1222 COVID-19 vaccine.

The chain combines TRBV30 with TRBJ2-1; D not resolved. Germline V lookup: CDR1 GTSNPN, CDR2 SVGIG (reference sequence). The CDR3 runs 10 residues. V gave up 4 bases and J gave up 4 bases, with 2 bases separating them. The CDR3: CAWKYNEQFF. The CDR3 DNA sequence: TGTGCCTGGAAGTACAATGAGCAGTTCTTC.

The genes are TRBV18 and TRBJ2-3, with D perhaps TRBD1 (5 bases). Germline V gene data show CDR1 as KGHSH and CDR2 as LQKENI. The CDR3 has 13 amino acids. Trimming cost V 4 bases and J 6 bases, with 11 bases left between them. The CDR3 is CASSLTVADTQYF. In DNA form, the CDR3 reads TGTGCCAGCTCACTGACAGTCGCGGATACGCAGTATTTT.

The chain has TRBV19 and TRBJ1-5; unclear D gene. Per germline, CDR1 LNHDA and CDR2 SQIVND (reference sequence). The CDR3 has 16 residues. Trimming removed 9 bases from V and 3 bases from J, with 21 bases in between. CDR3 DNA: TGTGCCAGCACGCCAACCGATAGGTCCGACAATCAGCCCCAGCATTTT. Translated, it gives CASTPTDRSDNQPQHF.

V gene TRBV5-6 combines with J gene TRBJ2-3, with 7 positions matching TRBD1. Trimming took 4 bases from V and 2 from J; bases not matched to a gene: 7. Germline CDR1 is SGHDT and CDR2 is YYEEEE. This CDR3 has 15 residues. CDR3 in amino acids: CASSTSDRFTDTQYF. CDR3 bases: TGTGCCAGCAGCACTTCGGACAGGTTCACAGATACGCAGTATTTT.

The J gene is TRBJ1-2, the V gene TRBV7-9, with TRBD1 matching over 8 bases. The CDR3 is 13 amino acids. Per the germline V gene, CDR1 is SEHNR and CDR2 is FQNEAQ (reference sequence). The J segment lost 3 bases and the V segment lost 7 bases, leaving 4 bases of the junction unmatched. Here the CDR3 reads CASNTGGDYGYTF. The CDR3 DNA sequence: TGTGCCAGCAATACAGGGGGAGACTATGGCTACACCTTC.

V is TRBV20-1 and J is TRBJ1-5; D might be TRBD1 (5 bases). Germline assignment: CDR1 DFQATT and CDR2 SNEGSKA (reference sequence). This CDR3 spans 13 amino acids. Trimming removed 3 bases from V and 6 bases from J, with 12 bases in between. In DNA form, the CDR3 reads TGCAGTGCTAGTACCCAGGGTAGTCAGCCCCAGCATTTT. Translation gives CSASTQGSQPQHF.

This chain links TRBV18 with TRBJ2-7; D call uncertain. The V gene lost 3 bases and the J gene lost 2 bases, with 11 bases spanning the gap. Germline loops: CDR1 KGHSH, CDR2 LQKENI. The CDR3 consists of 14 residues. The CDR3: CASSPRDGTYEQYF. Written as DNA, the CDR3 is TGTGCCAGCTCACCGCGCGACGGAACCTACGAGCAGTACTTC.

The chain couples TRBV7-2 to TRBJ2-3, with 11 bases aligning to TRBD2. After removal of 3 bases from V and 0 bases from J, the junction contained 5 bases not matched to a gene. The CDR3 runs to 17 residues. Germline loops: CDR1 SGHTA, CDR2 FQGNSA. The CDR3 protein is CASSFLLAGGSTDTQYF. The CDR3 DNA follows: TGTGCCAGCAGCTTTTTGCTAGCGGGAGGTAGCACAGATACGCAGTATTTT.

The rearrangement links TRBV6-6 to TRBJ1-2; 9 positions match TRBD1. CDR1 is MNHNY and CDR2 is SVGAGI in the germline V gene (reference sequence). J gave up 4 bases and V 8 bases, and 11 bases lay outside the gene matches. The CDR3 sequence is 15 residues long. As DNA, the CDR3 is TGTGCCAGCTCCAACGGGGGGACAGGGTCCTATGGCTACACCTTC. Translating gives CASSNGGTGSYGYTF.

The CDR3 loop reads CASSWGGLNTGELFF. CDR3 DNA sequence: TGTGCCAGCAGTTGGGGGGGACTAAACACCGGGGAGCTGTTTTTT. The chain links TRBV6-5 to TRBJ2-2, with 7 bases identical to TRBD2. The junction had 4 bases not matched to a gene; V was cut back by 4 bases and J by 2 bases. Per the germline V gene, CDR1 is MNHEY and CDR2 is SVGAGI. The CDR3 has 15 amino acids.

This clone was observed a single time. The V gene is TRBV7-9, the J gene TRBJ1-2, with TRBD1 as a possible D gene (5 bases). The CDR3 is 17 residues long. From germline, CDR1 is SEHNR and CDR2 FQNEAQ (reference sequence). V was pared by 5 bases and J by 6 bases, with 25 bases between. For the CDR3, the DNA is TGTGCCAGCAGCCTCAAGGGAGGGGCAAGGGGAATGAATGGCTACACCTTC. It yields the protein CASSLKGGARGMNGYTF.

V gene TRBV6-6 combines with J gene TRBJ1-2; TRBD1 agrees at 8 bases. The germline gives CDR1 MNHNY, CDR2 SVGAGI (reference sequence). This CDR3 comprises 16 residues. The junction had 12 bases not matched to a gene; V was cut back by 6 bases and J by 3 bases. The CDR3 nucleotides read TGTGCCAGCAGACCCCCCCGGGACAGGCCAGACTATGGCTACACCTTC. This codes for CASRPPRDRPDYGYTF.

The chain is built from TRBV6-5 and TRBJ1-6, with 10 nucleotides matching TRBD1. Losses at the gene ends were 5 bases for V and 10 bases for J; bases not matched to a gene: 2. The CDR3 is 13 amino acids. The germline V gene encodes CDR1 MNHEY and CDR2 SVGAGI. The CDR3 DNA reads as TGTGCCAGCAGTCCGGGACAGGGGTCACCCCTCCACTTT. It encodes CASSPGQGSPLHF.

The chain links TRBV2 to TRBJ2-1; the D gene is possibly TRBD2 (6 bases). Between the trimmed V and J ends, which lost 4 bases and 4 bases, there was a span of 11 bases. The CDR3 consists of 14 residues. CDR1 and CDR2 from the germline V gene are SNHLY and FYNNEI. CDR3 sequence reads: CASSVDYLYNEQFF. The CDR3 DNA follows: TGTGCCAGCAGTGTGGACTACTTATACAATGAGCAGTTCTTC. Variable domain in full (rest from reference TRBV2 and TRBJ2-1): EPEVTQTPSHQVTQMGQEVILRCVPISNHLYFYWYRQILGQKVEFLVSFYNNEISEKSEIFDDQFSVERPDGSNFTLKIRSTKLEDSAMYFCASSVDYLYNEQFFGPGTRLTVL.

The rearrangement joins TRBV18 to TRBJ2-1; possibly TRBD1 or TRBD2 for D (5 bases each). The CDR3 loop spans 17 amino acids. V dropped 3 bases and J dropped 1 base, with 16 bases sitting between them. Per germline, CDR1 KGHSH and CDR2 LQKENI. Here the CDR3 reads CASSPRTGGGSYNEQFF. The CDR3 DNA reads as TGTGCCAGCTCACCTCGGACTGGGGGTGGGTCCTACAATGAGCAGTTCTTC.

The chain joins TRBV19 to TRBJ1-1, with a possible D match to TRBD1 (6 bases). Germline assignment: CDR1 LNHDA and CDR2 SQIVND (reference sequence). Trimming removed 6 bases from V and 4 bases from J, with 15 bases in between. The CDR3 contains 14 residues. CDR3 sequence: CASSPQGGVTEAFF. CDR3 sequence (DNA): TGTGCCAGTAGCCCACAGGGAGGGGTCACTGAAGCTTTCTTT.

The rearrangement uses TRBV27 and TRBJ1-4; 7 bases fit TRBD1. CDR3 length: 14 residues. The germline gives CDR1 MNHEY, CDR2 SMNVEV (reference sequence). J was trimmed by 8 bases and V by 3 bases; bases with no gene match: 6. CDR3 bases: TGTGCCAGCAGTTTGAACAGGGGCCAGGAAAAACTGTTTTTT. Its translation: CASSLNRGQEKLFF.

This chain uses TRBV18 with TRBJ1-1; D is undetermined. CDR3 length: 14 residues. Trimming took 2 bases from V and 3 from J, leaving 10 bases between them. Germline CDR1 KGHSH, CDR2 LQKENI. DNA for the CDR3: TGTGCCAGCTCACCAATTACAACGGACACTGAAGCTTTCTTT. It specifies CASSPITTDTEAFF.

This chain joins TRBV5-1 and TRBJ1-1; TRBD1 might be the D (6 bases). Germline V gene data show CDR1 as SGHRS and CDR2 as YFSETQ. The CDR3 loop spans 15 amino acids. The V end was cut by 4 bases, the J end by 2 bases, with 15 bases between. The CDR3 DNA follows: TGCGCCAGCAGCCTCACCGGGACACTAAACACTGAAGCTTTCTTT. Translation: CASSLTGTLNTEAFF.

This clone has only one observation. This chain uses TRBV18 with TRBJ1-1; D might be TRBD1 (5 bases). This CDR3 is built from 16 residues. V was clipped by 0 bases and J by 0 bases, with 11 bases between them. Germline V CDR1 and CDR2: KGHSH, LQKENI. The CDR3 region is CASSPPTRGMNTEAFF. CDR3 nucleotide sequence: TGTGCCAGCTCACCACCGACGAGGGGAATGAACACTGAAGCTTTCTTT.

V is TRBV20-1 and J is TRBJ1-5; D is unresolved. Trimming removed 7 bases from V and 8 bases from J, with 6 bases in between. Germline CDR1 DFQATT, CDR2 SNEGSKA (reference sequence). The CDR3 length is 9 residues. DNA for the CDR3: TGCAGTGACTTGAAGCCCCAGCATTTT. It encodes CSDLKPQHF.

The rearrangement joins TRBV3-1 (or the pseudogene TRBV3-2) to TRBJ1-2; D may be TRBD1 (5 bases). The germline gives CDR1 LGHDT, CDR2 YNNKEL (reference sequence). V gave up 8 bases and J gave up 5 bases, with 15 bases separating them. The CDR3 is 13 amino acids. CDR3 DNA: TGTGCCAGCGCTGGCAGGGTTAGGTATGGCTACACCTTC. Protein: CASAGRVRYGYTF.